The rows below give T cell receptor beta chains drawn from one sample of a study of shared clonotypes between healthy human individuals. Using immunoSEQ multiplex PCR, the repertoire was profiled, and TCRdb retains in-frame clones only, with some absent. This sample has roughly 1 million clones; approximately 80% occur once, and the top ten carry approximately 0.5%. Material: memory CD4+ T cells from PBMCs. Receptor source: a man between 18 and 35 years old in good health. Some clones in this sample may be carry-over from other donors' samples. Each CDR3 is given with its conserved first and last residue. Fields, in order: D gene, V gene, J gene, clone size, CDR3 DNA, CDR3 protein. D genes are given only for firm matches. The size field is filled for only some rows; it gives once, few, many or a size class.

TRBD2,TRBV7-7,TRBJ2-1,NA,TGTGCCAGCAGCTCCAGCGGGGCCTCCAATGAGCAGTTCTTC,CASSSSGASNEQFF
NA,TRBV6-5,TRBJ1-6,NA,TGTGCCAGCAGTTGGACAGAGCTCTATAATTCACCCCTCCACTTT,CASSWTELYNSPLHF
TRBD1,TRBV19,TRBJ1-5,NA,TGTGCCAGTAGTGGGCCGGGACAGGGGGGACAGCCCCAGCATTTT,CASSGPGQGGQPQHF
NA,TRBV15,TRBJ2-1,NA,TGTGCCACCAGCAGTTCCAACCAGAGACTAGTCTACAATGAGCAGTTCTTC,CATSSSNQRLVYNEQFF
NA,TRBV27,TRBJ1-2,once,TGTGCCAGCTCCGGGGACTATGGCTACACCTTC,CASSGDYGYTF
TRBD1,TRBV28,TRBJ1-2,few,TGTGCCAGCAGTGTAGGACAGGGGTTCGGCTACACCTTC,CASSVGQGFGYTF
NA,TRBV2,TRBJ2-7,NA,TGTGCCAGCAGGGCTTTAGCATCCGAGCAGTACTTC,CASRALASEQYF
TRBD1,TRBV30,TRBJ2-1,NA,TGTGCCTCTGACAGGGGGGATTACAATGAGCAGTTCTTC,CASDRGDYNEQFF
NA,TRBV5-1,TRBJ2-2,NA,TGCGCCAGCCGCCCAGGGCCGAACACCGGGGAGCTGTTTTTT,CASRPGPNTGELFF
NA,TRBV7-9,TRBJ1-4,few,TGTGCCAGCAGCTTATTCGGGAACCCCGCGGAAAAACTGTTTTTT,CASSLFGNPAEKLFF
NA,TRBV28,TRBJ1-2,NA,TGTGCCAGCAGTTTATCGGGCAGACGACGCTACACCTTC,CASSLSGRRRYTF
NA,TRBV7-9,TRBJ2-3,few,TGTGCCAGCAGCTTAGGTTGGGCAACATCTAGCACAGATACGCAGTATTTT,CASSLGWATSSTDTQYF
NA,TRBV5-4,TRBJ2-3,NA,TGTGCCAGCAGCTTCCCGGGAGGCACAGATACGCAGTATTTT,CASSFPGGTDTQYF
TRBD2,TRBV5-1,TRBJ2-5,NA,TGCGCCAGCACCGGACTAGCGGGAGTAGGCGAGACCCAGTACTTC,CASTGLAGVGETQYF
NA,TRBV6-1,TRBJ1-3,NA,TGTGCCAGCAGGAATGACAAGAGCTCTGGAAACACCATATATTTT,CASRNDKSSGNTIYF
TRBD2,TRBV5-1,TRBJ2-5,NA,TGCGCCAGCAGCTTACTTTGGGATAGCGGGAGTAGTGGAGAGACCCAGTACTTC,CASSLLWDSGSSGETQYF
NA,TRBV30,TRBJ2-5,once,TGTGCCTGGAGTGTCGGAAGTGTCCAAGAGACCCAGTACTTC,CAWSVGSVQETQYF
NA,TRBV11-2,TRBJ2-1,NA,TGTGCCAGCAGCTTAGGGGGGAGCTCCTACAATGAGCAGTTCTTC,CASSLGGSSYNEQFF
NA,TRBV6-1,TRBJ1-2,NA,TGTGCCAGCAGTGAAACACCGTCCAGGGGAGCAGTTGGCTACACCTTC,CASSETPSRGAVGYTF
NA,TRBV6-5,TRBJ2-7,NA,TGTGCCAGCAGAATTGGGTATTGGGTGGCCTACGAGCAGTACTTC,CASRIGYWVAYEQYF
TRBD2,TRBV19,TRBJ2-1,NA,TGTGCCAGTAGCCTCACGACTAGCGACAATGAGCAGTTCTTC,CASSLTTSDNEQFF
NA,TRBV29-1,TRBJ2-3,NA,TGCAGCGTTGTGCGGGGCGCAGATACGCAGTATTTT,CSVVRGADTQYF
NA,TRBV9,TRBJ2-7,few,TGTGCCAGCAGCCCTTCTGCGGCGTACTCCTACGAGCAGTACTTC,CASSPSAAYSYEQYF
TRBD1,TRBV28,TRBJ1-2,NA,TGTGCCAGCAGTTTAGGGGGACAGGCCTATCCTAACACCTTC,CASSLGGQAYPNTF
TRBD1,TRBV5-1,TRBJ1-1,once,TGCGCCAGCAGAACCAGGGGGTCCACTGAAGCTTTCTTT,CASRTRGSTEAFF
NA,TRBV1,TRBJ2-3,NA,TGCACCATTACGACTATGACGGGGGGGATGTGCACAGATACGCAGTATTTT,CTITTMTGGMCTDTQYF
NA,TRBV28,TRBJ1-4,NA,TGTGCCAGCAGCCTAACCCTGGACAGATCCTATGCTAATGAAAAACTGTTTTTT,CASSLTLDRSYANEKLFF
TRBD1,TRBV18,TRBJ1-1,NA,TGTGCCAGCTCACCTACAGGGGGCGACGACACTGAAGCTTTCTTT,CASSPTGGDDTEAFF
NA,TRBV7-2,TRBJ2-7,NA,TGTGCCAGCAGCTTAGTACACTCGGCGGATCCGTACTTC,CASSLVHSADPYF
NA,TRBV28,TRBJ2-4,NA,TGTGCCAGCAGCCTACAGGTGCCTGGGGATCAGTACTTC,CASSLQVPGDQYF
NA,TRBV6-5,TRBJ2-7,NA,TGTGCCAGCAGACCAGGGACGGACTCCTACGAGCAGTACTTC,CASRPGTDSYEQYF
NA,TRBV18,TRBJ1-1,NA,TGTGCCAGCTCACCACCGTCCAGGGCCAACACTGAAGCTTTCTTT,CASSPPSRANTEAFF
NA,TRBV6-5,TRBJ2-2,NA,TGTGCCAGCAGTTACAGCACCGGGGAGCTGTTTTTT,CASSYSTGELFF
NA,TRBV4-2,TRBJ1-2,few,TGTGCCAGCAGCCAAGATGCTCGGGGGGCCTATGGCTACACCTTC,CASSQDARGAYGYTF
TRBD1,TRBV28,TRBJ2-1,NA,TGTGCCAGCAGCCCCAGGGGACAGGGGAATGAGCAGTTCTTC,CASSPRGQGNEQFF
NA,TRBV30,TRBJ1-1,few,TGTGCCTGGAGTGACCAGGTTGAAGCTTTCTTT,CAWSDQVEAFF
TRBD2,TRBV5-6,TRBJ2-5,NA,TGTGCCAGCAGCTTGTCGCCGGGAGGGCTAGAGACCCAGTACTTC,CASSLSPGGLETQYF
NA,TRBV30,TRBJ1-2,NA,TGTGCCTCCCCGAGGCGAGTCTATGGCTACACCTTC,CASPRRVYGYTF
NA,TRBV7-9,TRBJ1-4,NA,TGTGCCAGCAGCGCCGGACAGTATAATGAAAAACTGTTTTTT,CASSAGQYNEKLFF
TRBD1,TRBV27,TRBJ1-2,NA,TGTGCCAGTCGCACAGGGGGCGCTAGAGGCTACACCTTC,CASRTGGARGYTF
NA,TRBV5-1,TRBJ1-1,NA,TGCGCCAGCAGCCCTGGTGGCTCAATGAACACTGAAGCTTTCTTT,CASSPGGSMNTEAFF
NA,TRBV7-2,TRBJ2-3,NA,TGTGCCTCGAGCGCCGGCACAGATACGCAGTATTTT,CASSAGTDTQYF
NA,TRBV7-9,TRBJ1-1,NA,TGTGCCAGCAGCAAGACAGTCATGAACACTGAAGCTTTCTTT,CASSKTVMNTEAFF
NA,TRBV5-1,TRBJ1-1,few,TGCGCCAGCAAGGTCAGGGAGTATTTGGACACTGAAGCTTTCTTT,CASKVREYLDTEAFF
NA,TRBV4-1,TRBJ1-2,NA,TGCGCCAGCAGCCAAGAACCTGGATTTAACTATGGCTACACCTTC,CASSQEPGFNYGYTF
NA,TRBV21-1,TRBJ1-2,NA,TGTGCCAGCAGCAATTACCTCTATGGCTACACCTTC,CASSNYLYGYTF
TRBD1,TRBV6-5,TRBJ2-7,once,TGTGCCAGCAGTTACGCAACCGGGACAGGGTTCTACGAGCAGTACTTC,CASSYATGTGFYEQYF
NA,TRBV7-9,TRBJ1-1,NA,TGTGCCAGCAGCCTCGAAAGACCGGGACGGCGGTTAGCATCCGCTGAAGCTTTCTTT,CASSLERPGRRLASAEAFF
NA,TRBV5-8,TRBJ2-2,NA,TGTGCCAGCAGCTTGACTTACAGTATTTCGAACACCGGGGAGCTGTTTTTT,CASSLTYSISNTGELFF
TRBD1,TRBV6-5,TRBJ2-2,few,TGTGCCAGCTCCAGTAGGGGGCACGGGGAGCTGTTTTTT,CASSSRGHGELFF